Described below is a single T cell receptor (beta chain) sequence and its context. As yet, its antigen is unknown. The sample originates from a study of cytomegalovirus exposure and HLA in healthy donors. Study overall: Earlier, 200 million or so T cells were analyzed, and fewer than 120 million unique TCR beta sequences were found among them. Caucasian-associated ancestry cluster membership applied to 75% to 85% of several hundred genotyped donors. Overall study results and limits: Presence/absence analyses rested on an assumption that sequencing depth was roughly uniform across donors.

Both 60 Vbeta primers and 13 Jbeta primers went into the PCR. Produced via immunoSEQ multiplex PCR; TCRdb's table is partial and in-frame only. The sample includes roughly 200,000 clones, 86% seen only once; the top ten take more than 0.25%. This CDR3 is 15 amino acids long. From germline, CDR1 is MDHEN and CDR2 SYDVKM. V lost 7 bases and J lost 9; bases outside the gene matches: 18. Sequencing used PBMCs. The source is a woman in her 30s in good health and CMV-seronegative. The chain combines TRBV28 with TRBJ2-7; 7 positions match TRBD2. The chain's CDR3 is CASKSVGGGWWVQYF. The DNA of the CDR3 is TGTGCCAGCAAGTCGGTGGGGGGGGGTTGGTGGGTGCAGTACTTC. Full variable domain (rest looked up from reference TRBV28 and TRBJ2-7): DVKVTQSSRYLVKRTGEKVFLECVQDMDHENMFWYRQDPGLGLRLIYFSYDVKMKEKGDIPEGYSVSREKKERFSLILESASTNQTSMYLCASKSVGGGWWVQYFGPGTRLTVT.